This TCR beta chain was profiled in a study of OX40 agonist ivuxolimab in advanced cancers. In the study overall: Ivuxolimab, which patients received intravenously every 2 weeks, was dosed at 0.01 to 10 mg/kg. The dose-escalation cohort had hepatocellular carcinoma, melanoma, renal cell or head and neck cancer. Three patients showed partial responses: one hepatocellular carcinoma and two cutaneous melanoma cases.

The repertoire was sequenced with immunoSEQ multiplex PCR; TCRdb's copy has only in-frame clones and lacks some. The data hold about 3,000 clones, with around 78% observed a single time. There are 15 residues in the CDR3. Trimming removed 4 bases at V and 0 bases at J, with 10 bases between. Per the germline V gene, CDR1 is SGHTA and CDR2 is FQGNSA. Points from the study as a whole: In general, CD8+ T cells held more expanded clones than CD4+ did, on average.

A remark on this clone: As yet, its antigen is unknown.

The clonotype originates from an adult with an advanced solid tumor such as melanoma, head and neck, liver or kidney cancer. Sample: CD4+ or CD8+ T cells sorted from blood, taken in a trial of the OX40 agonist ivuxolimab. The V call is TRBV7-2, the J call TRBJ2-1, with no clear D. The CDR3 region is CASSSQPHSYNEQFF. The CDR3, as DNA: TGTGCCAGCAGCTCCCAACCTCACTCCTACAATGAGCAGTTCTTC.